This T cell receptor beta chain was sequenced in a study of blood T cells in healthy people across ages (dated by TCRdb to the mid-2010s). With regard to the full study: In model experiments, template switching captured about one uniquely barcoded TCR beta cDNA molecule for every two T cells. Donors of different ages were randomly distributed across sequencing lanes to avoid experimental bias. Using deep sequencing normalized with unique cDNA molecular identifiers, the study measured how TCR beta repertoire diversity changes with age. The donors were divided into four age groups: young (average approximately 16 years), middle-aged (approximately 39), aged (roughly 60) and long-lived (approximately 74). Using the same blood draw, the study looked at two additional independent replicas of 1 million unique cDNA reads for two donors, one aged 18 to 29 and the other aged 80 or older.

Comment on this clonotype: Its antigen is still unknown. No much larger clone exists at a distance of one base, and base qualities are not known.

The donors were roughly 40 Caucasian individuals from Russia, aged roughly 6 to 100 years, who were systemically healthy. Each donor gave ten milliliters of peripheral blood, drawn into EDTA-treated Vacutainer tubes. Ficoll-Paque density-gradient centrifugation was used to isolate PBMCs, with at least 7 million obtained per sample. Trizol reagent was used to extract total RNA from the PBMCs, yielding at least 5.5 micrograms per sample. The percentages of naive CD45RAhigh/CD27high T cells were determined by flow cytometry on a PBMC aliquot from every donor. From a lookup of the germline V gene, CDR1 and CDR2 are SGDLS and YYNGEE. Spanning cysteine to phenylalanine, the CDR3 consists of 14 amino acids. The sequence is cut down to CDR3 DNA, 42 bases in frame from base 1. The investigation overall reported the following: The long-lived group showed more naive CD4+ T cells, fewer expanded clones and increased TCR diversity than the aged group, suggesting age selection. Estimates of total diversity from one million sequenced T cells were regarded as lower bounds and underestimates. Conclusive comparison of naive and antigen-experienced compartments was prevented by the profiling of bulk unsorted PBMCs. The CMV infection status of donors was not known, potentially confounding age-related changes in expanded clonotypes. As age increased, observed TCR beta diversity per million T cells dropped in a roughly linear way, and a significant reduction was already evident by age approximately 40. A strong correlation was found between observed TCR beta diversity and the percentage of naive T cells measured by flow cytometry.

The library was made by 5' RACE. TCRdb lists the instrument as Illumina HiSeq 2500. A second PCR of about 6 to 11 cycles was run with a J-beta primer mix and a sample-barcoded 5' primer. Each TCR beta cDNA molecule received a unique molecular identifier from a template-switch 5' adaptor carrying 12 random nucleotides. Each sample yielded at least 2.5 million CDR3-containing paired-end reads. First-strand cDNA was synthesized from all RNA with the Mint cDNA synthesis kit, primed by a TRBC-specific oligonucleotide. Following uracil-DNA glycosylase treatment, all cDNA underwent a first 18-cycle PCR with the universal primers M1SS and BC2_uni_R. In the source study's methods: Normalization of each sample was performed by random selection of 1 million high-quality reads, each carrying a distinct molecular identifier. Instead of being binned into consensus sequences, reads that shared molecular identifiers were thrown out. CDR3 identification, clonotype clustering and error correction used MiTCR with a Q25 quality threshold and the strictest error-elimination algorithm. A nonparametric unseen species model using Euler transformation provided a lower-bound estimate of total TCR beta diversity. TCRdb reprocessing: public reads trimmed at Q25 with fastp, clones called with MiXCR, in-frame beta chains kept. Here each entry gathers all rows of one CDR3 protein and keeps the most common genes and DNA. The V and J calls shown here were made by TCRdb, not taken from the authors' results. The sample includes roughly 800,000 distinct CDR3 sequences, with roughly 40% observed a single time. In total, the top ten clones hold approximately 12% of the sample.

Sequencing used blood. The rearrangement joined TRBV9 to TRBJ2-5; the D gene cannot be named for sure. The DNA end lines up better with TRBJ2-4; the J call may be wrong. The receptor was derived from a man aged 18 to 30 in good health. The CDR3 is CASSVGWSQDIQYF. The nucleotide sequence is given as TGTGCCAGCAGCGTAGGATGGTCGCAGGACATTCAGTACTTC.